These 5 T cell receptor beta chains share one sample of origin, sequenced in a study (dated by TCRdb to the mid-2010s). The library was made by 5' RACE. Sequencing relied on an Illumina MiSeq. The public sequencing data were trimmed at Q25 with fastp and processed into clonotypes with MiXCR by TCRdb, which kept only in-frame beta chains. Rows are combined by CDR3 protein, so each entry shows the most common genes and DNA. Recorded for this sample are about 40,000 distinct CDR3 sequences; approximately 20% of them occurred a single time. The ten largest make up approximately 2.9% of the sample. Sequences were obtained from naive CD4+ T cells sorted from a lymph node. In light of the paper, this sample's cell subset or site label describes: naive CD4+ T cells, CD4+CD45RA+CD25-. These receptors were collected from a female donor with breast cancer.

This clonotype has at least ten counts. This chain joins TRBV6-5 and TRBJ1-1; D is ambiguous. V was trimmed by 0 bases and J by 5 bases, leaving 13 bases between them. The germline V gene encodes CDR1 MNHEY and CDR2 SVGAGI. This CDR3 has 15 amino acids. The CDR3 is CASSYSTALRTEAFF. In DNA form, the CDR3 reads TGTGCCAGCAGTTACTCTACAGCCCTGAGGACTGAAGCTTTCTTT.

The DNA of the CDR3 is TGCGCCAGCAGTCCTAGCGGGATAACCTACAATGAGCAGTTCTTC. It specifies CASSPSGITYNEQFF. The chain recombines TRBV5-1 with TRBJ2-1; 9 bases match TRBD2. Germline CDR1 and CDR2: SGHRS and YFSETQ. J was trimmed by 2 bases and V by 5 bases; bases with no gene match: 5. The CDR3 length is 15 residues.

CDR3 sequence (DNA): TGTGCCAGCACCCCATGGACGGGAGGCGTCTACGAGCAGTACTTC. It codes for CASTPWTGGVYEQYF. The chain carries TRBV28 and TRBJ2-7; TRBD2 matches 7 bases. The CDR3 is 15 residues long. Germline trimming cut 7 bases from V and 3 bases from J; bases unmatched to any gene: 12. Germline CDR1 is MDHEN and CDR2 is SYDVKM.

The rearrangement uses TRBV4-3 and TRBJ1-6; D possibly corresponds to TRBD1 (5 bases). Germline values: CDR1 LGHNA, CDR2 YSLEER. This CDR3 has 16 amino acids. Trimming took 2 bases from V and 7 from J, leaving 15 bases between them. The CDR3 DNA reads as TGCGCCAGCAGCCAAAGTAGCGGGGCCTCCAATTCACCCCTCCACTTT. Translated: CASSQSSGASNSPLHF.

The chain joins TRBV28 to TRBJ2-5, with a weak D call TRBD2 (6 bases). The length of the CDR3 is 11 residues. In germline, CDR1 is MDHEN, CDR2 SYDVKM. With 10 bases removed from V and 9 bases from J, the gap between germline ends came to 15 bases. The CDR3 reads CATSGRGPQYF. As DNA, the CDR3 is TGTGCCACCAGCGGGCGAGGGCCCCAGTACTTC. Filled out from reference TRBV28 and TRBJ2-5, the complete variable domain reads DVKVTQSSRYLVKRTGEKVFLECVQDMDHENMFWYRQDPGLGLRLIYFSYDVKMKEKGDIPEGYSVSREKKERFSLILESASTNQTSMYLCATSGRGPQYFGPGTRLLVL.